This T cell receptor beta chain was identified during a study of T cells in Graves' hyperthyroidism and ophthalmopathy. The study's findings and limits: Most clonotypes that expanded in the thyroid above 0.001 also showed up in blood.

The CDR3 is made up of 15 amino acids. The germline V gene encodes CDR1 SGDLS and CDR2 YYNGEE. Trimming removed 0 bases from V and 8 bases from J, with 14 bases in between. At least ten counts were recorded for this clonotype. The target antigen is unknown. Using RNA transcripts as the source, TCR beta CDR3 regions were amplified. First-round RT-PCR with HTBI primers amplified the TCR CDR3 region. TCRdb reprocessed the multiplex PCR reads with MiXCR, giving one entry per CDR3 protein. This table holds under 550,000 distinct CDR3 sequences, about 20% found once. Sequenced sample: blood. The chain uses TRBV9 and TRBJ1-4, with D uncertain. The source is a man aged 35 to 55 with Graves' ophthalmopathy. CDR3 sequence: CASSVEGVKSEKLFF. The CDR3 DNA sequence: TGTGCCAGCAGCGTAGAAGGCGTGAAGTCCGAAAAACTGTTTTTT.